This T cell receptor beta chain was recorded in a study of CD4 T cells in relation to SARS-CoV-2 and coronaviruses. Study background: Convalescent patients were 8 or 9 males and a few females; two were Hispanic.

Germline lookup yields CDR1 SNHLY and CDR2 FYNNEI. Trimming pared 4 bases from V and 0 bases from J, leaving 13 bases between. The CDR3 is 16 residues long. Details on this clone: Antigen: not known.

Overall study results and limits: Memory recall responses, not primary responses primed in culture, are what the assay detects.

The table came from immunoSEQ multiplex PCR; TCRdb's copy has only in-frame clones and leaves some out. The sample yields roughly 36,000 clones, approximately 83% seen once. Specimen: memory CD4+ T cells from PBMCs. The chain has TRBV2 and TRBJ2-1; D is unresolved. The clonotype was recovered from an adult with COVID-19. The CDR3 DNA sequence: TGTGCCAGCAGTGTCCGAGCCTCCCGCTCCTACAATGAGCAGTTCTTC. Translating gives CASSVRASRSYNEQFF.